What follows is one T cell receptor beta chain and its context. The antigen is unknown. Deletions cut 3 bases from V and 1 base from J, with 10 bases between. CDR1 and CDR2 (germline): SGHNT, YYREEE (reference sequence). The CDR3 has 14 amino acids. These data belong to a study of cytomegalovirus exposure and HLA in healthy donors. Study-wide context: From 190 million or so T cells, an earlier analysis saw 90 million to 130 million unique TCR beta sequences. Study results and limitations: With later analysis, a missense DCLRE1C variant became linked to TCR beta V- and J-gene trimming. About 87% or about 30% of the time was how often most TCR beta V segments were productive, according to an earlier analysis.

The PCR employed 60 Vbeta primers together with 13 Jbeta primers. The table came from immunoSEQ multiplex PCR; TCRdb's copy has only in-frame clones and leaves some out. The repertoire consists of more than 100,000 clones, with 8.9% occurring once and the leading ten covering about 6.7%. The TCR comes from a woman in her 40s in good health and CMV-seropositive. The chain couples TRBV5-4 to TRBJ1-2; D uncertain. Specimen: PBMCs. This CDR3 is CASSSPAINYGYTF. The CDR3 DNA follows: TGTGCCAGCAGCTCACCTGCGATTAACTATGGCTACACCTTC.